A single sample gave rise to the 8 T cell receptor beta chains below, sequenced in a study of T cells in Graves' hyperthyroidism and ophthalmopathy. Amplification of TCR beta CDR3 regions used RNA as the template. The study used the HTBI primer set for a first-round RT-PCR of the TCR CDR3. TCRdb itself ran the multiplex PCR reads through MiXCR, one entry per CDR3 protein. The sample includes approximately 640,000 distinct CDR3 sequences, roughly a sixth seen only once; the top ten take 15% to 19%. The sample comprised blood. These receptors came from a man between 45 and 60 years old with Graves' hyperthyroidism.

This clonotype occurred many times. Compared with germline, one end of the junction differs, possibly owing to a read error. The chain carries TRBV30 and TRBJ1-1; D uncertain. The CDR3 loop spans 13 amino acids. Germline lookup yields CDR1 GTSNPN and CDR2 SVGIG (reference sequence). Written as DNA, the CDR3 is TGTGCCCGGAGGACGCCCTTGAACACTGAAGCTTTCTTT. Its protein is CARRTPLNTEAFF.

This clonotype came up many times. A read error may account for a junction end that differs from germline. This chain connects TRBV5-1 to TRBJ2-3, with D perhaps matching TRBD1 or TRBD2 (6 bases each). CDR3 length: 15 amino acids. Per the germline V gene, CDR1 is SGHRS and CDR2 is YFSETQ. CDR3 DNA sequence: TGCGCCAGCAGGTTGGAGGAGGGGGGATCGGATACGCAGTATTTT. Protein sequence: CASRLEEGGSDTQYF.

The chain recombines TRBV5-1 with TRBJ2-1, with unresolved D. V lost 0 bases and J lost 6, with 13 bases in between. Per the germline V gene, CDR1 is SGHRS and CDR2 is YFSETQ. The CDR3 has 15 residues. The CDR3 protein is CASSLAMSLGNEQFF. The DNA for the CDR3 is TGCGCCAGCAGCTTGGCTATGAGTCTGGGCAATGAGCAGTTCTTC.

This chain joins TRBV4-1 and TRBJ1-3, with no clear D. CDR3 length: 16 amino acids. The germline V gene has CDR1 MGHRA and CDR2 YSYEKL. V lost 0 bases and J 0 bases, leaving 9 bases between the germline ends. CDR3 DNA: TGCGCCAGCAGCCAAGACCCGGTCTACTCTGGAAACACCATATATTTT. Protein: CASSQDPVYSGNTIYF.

On this clonotype itself: This may be a read error, as it is one base from a much larger clone. The gene calls are TRBV25-1 and TRBJ2-1; 9 bases match TRBD2. Germline lookup yields CDR1 MGHDK and CDR2 SYGVNS. The CDR3 has 16 residues. V dropped 4 bases and J dropped 5; count of bases not matched to a gene: 9. The DNA of the CDR3 is TGTGCCAGCAGTGGATTCCGCGGGAGGGTCAACAATGAGCAGTTCTTC. Its protein is CASSGFRGRVNNEQFF.

This clonotype was seen ten or more times. This sequence joins TRBV28 and TRBJ1-2; possible D gene TRBD1, 5 bases. Germline lookup yields CDR1 MDHEN and CDR2 SYDVKM. The germline V and J ends were trimmed by 3 bases and 2 bases, with 10 bases remaining between them. CDR3 length: 14 residues. CDR3 sequence: CASSFGAGNYGYTF. CDR3 nucleotides: TGTGCCAGCAGTTTTGGGGCCGGGAACTATGGCTACACCTTC.

In its sample, this clonotype was seen a few times. The chain recombines TRBV5-1 with TRBJ2-1; D not resolved. Trimming pared 0 bases from V and 2 bases from J, leaving 12 bases between. CDR3 length equals 16 residues. Germline CDR1 and CDR2: SGHRS and YFSETQ. The CDR3 sequence is CASSLEVRGTYNEQFF. The CDR3 bases are TGCGCCAGCAGCTTGGAGGTACGTGGGACCTACAATGAGCAGTTCTTC.

This clonotype was detected only a few times. This sequence joins TRBV19 and TRBJ1-1; D is unclear. Between the trimmed V and J ends, which lost 2 bases and 0 bases, there was a span of 10 bases. This CDR3 spans 15 amino acids. The germline CDR1 and CDR2 sequences are LNHDA and SQIVND (reference sequence). In DNA form, the CDR3 reads TGTGCCAGTAGTATAACCGTAAGAATGAACACTGAAGCTTTCTTT. This encodes CASSITVRMNTEAFF.